This T cell receptor beta chain was identified in a study of T-cell reconstitution after alpha-beta-depleted transplantation in children. Molecular barcoding with unique molecular identifiers was used for the TCRbeta library. In TCRdb, the PCR reads were re-called with MiXCR into one record per CDR3 protein. Of about 610,000 distinct CDR3 sequences in the sample, approximately 10% were seen once. The material sequenced was PBMCs from the stem cell graft donor, taken from the stem cell graft. The receptor was derived from a human donor who donated a stem cell graft to a child with acute myeloid leukemia.

The CDR3 sequence: CSARAVRPNYGYTF. The CDR3 region has the DNA TGCAGTGCTAGAGCTGTCCGACCTAACTATGGCTACACCTTC. The chain is built from TRBV20-1 and TRBJ1-2; no firm D call. The CDR3 consists of 14 residues. CDR1 DFQATT and CDR2 SNEGSKA come from the germline V gene (reference sequence). Trimming removed 1 base at V and 0 bases at J, with 9 bases between.